This T cell receptor (beta chain) was identified in a study of human T cells and chemical hapten exposure (dated by TCRdb to the early 2020s). Background on the whole study: For sensitization, 2% DPC in acetone was applied to a 2 cm by 2 cm area of upper inner arm skin. The study tracked peripheral blood TCR repertoire changes in vivo during primary and secondary sensitization to the hapten diphenylcyclopropenone (DPC) in alopecia patients. Blood was sampled from patients pre-sensitization (week 0) and at 2, 6 and about 24 weeks after DPC sensitization. Alopecia areata with under or over 50% scalp involvement, alopecia totalis and alopecia universalis were represented in the patient cohort, which was mostly female. Weekly therapeutic DPC doses were additionally applied to the scalp of patients throughout the approximately 23-week study period. Patch testing was done on the upper back using Finn chambers containing 0.01% DPC, and results were scored after 6 days according to International Contact Dermatitis Research Group standards. Libraries were combined into a pool for sequencing, and differences in TCR yield between samples came mainly from small differences in library volumes within the pool. Blood for TCR sequencing was provided by twenty-nine alopecia patients at one to four time points (pre-sensitization, 2, 6 and 24 weeks).

There are 15 amino acids in the CDR3, from cysteine to phenylalanine inclusive. Only the CDR3 DNA stays, 45 bases, in frame from base 1. V gives up 4 bases and J gives up 3 bases, and the segment between their germline ends measures 12 bases. According to the germline V gene (reference sequence), CDR1 reads LNHNV and CDR2 reads YYDKDF. This clonotype was observed many times. It has no known antigen specificity. No clone much larger than this one lies a single base away; base qualities are absent. Library prep was done by RACE. TCRdb lists the instrument as NextSeq 500. Library preparation attached unique molecular identifiers to individual cDNA molecules for quantitative, reproducible TCR counting. Both TCR alpha and TCR beta chains were sequenced from each blood RNA sample. Processing in the source paper ran as follows. The median number of TCRs per sample was 85,000 to 100,000, ranging from about 20,000 to 750,000. V, J and CDR3 annotation of the TCR reads was carried out using the Decombinator software suite. Every sample was subsampled to the same number of TCRs (28,000) for the PS versus PT1 abundance plots. TCRs were defined as expanded if absent before sensitization and observed at least eight times at the 2-week time point. The public sequencing data were trimmed at Q25 with fastp and processed into clonotypes with MiXCR by TCRdb, which kept only in-frame beta chains. Here each entry gathers all rows of one CDR3 protein and keeps the most common genes and DNA. The V and J calls here are based on TCRdb, not the publication. Across this sample there are about 300,000 distinct CDR3 sequences, with roughly 6% seen only once. In total, the top ten clones hold 7% to 10% of the sample.

According to the study, the label for this sample's time point signals: pre-sensitization, week 0. According to the study, the label for this sample's treatment or condition signals: therapeutic diphenylcyclopropenone sensitization with weekly scalp DPC. At every patch-test visit, the blood draw took place before the patch test was put on. Patients were eligible if aged 18 to 70, diagnosed with alopecia and judged suitable for DPC therapy, and pregnant patients were excluded. Total RNA was isolated from unfractionated whole blood collected in Tempus Blood RNA tubes. Overall study outcomes, separate from this receptor: No change with DPC sensitization was found in the number of TCRs above 1 in 1000 frequency, and no evidence of global repertoire structure alterations was found. The number of PT1 expanded TCRs positively correlated with patch test score, significant at thresholds 8, 16 and 32 but not 4. Alopecia, a presumed autoimmune disease, was present in all patients, so the immune response of the patients might differ from that of healthy individuals. Significantly more large CDR3 similarity clusters were formed by expanded TCRs than by pre-sensitization or healthy control sets, consistent with antigen-driven responses. After repeated subsampling, changes were observed in the strength of the expansion versus patch-test correlation and in the threshold at which the correlation became significant.

The sequence joins TRBV15 to TRBJ1-4; tentative D gene TRBD1, with 6 bases matching. The receptor was isolated from a woman between 18 and 29 years old with alopecia areata. Some clones in this sample may be carry-over from other donors' samples. Sequenced material: whole blood, taken in connection with sensitization to the hapten diphenylcyclopropenone (DPC). The CDR3 region: CATSTPGEPNEKLFF. The nucleotide sequence reads TGTGCCACCAGCACTCCAGGGGAACCTAATGAAAAACTGTTTTTT.